This TCR beta chain was sequenced during a study of cytomegalovirus exposure and HLA in healthy donors. V gave up 0 bases and J gave up 5 bases, with 15 bases separating them. Germline-derived CDR1 and CDR2 are SGDLS and YYNGEE. CDR3 length equals 16 residues. Amplification used 60 Vbeta primers and 13 Jbeta primers. Using immunoSEQ multiplex PCR, the repertoire was profiled, and TCRdb retains in-frame clones only, with some absent. This table holds about 150,000 clones, 75% to 90% found once. Material for sequencing was PBMCs. The chain uses TRBV9 and TRBJ1-5, with D unclear. This TCR was sampled from a woman younger than 30 in good health and CMV-seronegative. In DNA form, the CDR3 reads TGTGCCAGCAGCGTAGACAGTCCTTATTGGGATCAGCCCCAGCATTTT. This sequence encodes CASSVDSPYWDQPQHF.